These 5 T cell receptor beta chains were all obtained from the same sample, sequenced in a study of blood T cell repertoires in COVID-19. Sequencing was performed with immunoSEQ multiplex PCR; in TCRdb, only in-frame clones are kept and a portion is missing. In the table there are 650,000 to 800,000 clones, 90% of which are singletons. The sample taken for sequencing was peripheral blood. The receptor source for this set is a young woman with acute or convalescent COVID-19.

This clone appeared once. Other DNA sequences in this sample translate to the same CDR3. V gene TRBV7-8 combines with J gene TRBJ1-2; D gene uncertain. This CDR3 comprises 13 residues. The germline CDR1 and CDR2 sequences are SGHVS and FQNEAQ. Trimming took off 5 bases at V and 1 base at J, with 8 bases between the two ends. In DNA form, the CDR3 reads TGTGCCAGCAGCCCTACAGTTAACTATGGCTACACCTTC. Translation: CASSPTVNYGYTF.

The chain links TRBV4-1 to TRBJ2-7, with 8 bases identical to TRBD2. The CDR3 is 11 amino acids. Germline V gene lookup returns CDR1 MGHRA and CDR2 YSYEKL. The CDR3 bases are TGCGCTTTTAGCGGGATCTACGAGCAGTACTTC. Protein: CAFSGIYEQYF.

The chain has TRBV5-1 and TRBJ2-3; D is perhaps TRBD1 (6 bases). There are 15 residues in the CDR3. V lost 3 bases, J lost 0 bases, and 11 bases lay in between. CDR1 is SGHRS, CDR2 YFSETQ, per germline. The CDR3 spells CASSSGHASTDTQYF. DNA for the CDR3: TGCGCCAGCAGCTCGGGACACGCTAGCACAGATACGCAGTATTTT.

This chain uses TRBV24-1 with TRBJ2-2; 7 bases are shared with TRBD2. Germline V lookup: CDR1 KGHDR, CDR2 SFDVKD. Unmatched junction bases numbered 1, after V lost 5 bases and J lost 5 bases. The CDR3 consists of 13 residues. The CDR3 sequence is CATSVSGTGELFF. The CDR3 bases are TGTGCCACCAGTGTTAGCGGGACCGGGGAGCTGTTTTTT.

The CDR3 reads CAWSDIQAGVGYYGYTF. The CDR3 DNA sequence: TGTGCCTGGAGTGACATCCAAGCAGGGGTTGGATACTATGGCTACACCTTC. The gene calls are TRBV30 and TRBJ1-2, with D tentatively TRBD1 (6 bases). Germline-derived CDR1 and CDR2 are GTSNPN and SVGIG (reference sequence). The V and J ends lost 1 base and 3 bases respectively, with 21 bases between them. The CDR3 is 17 residues long.